This is a list of T cell receptor beta chains from one sample in a study of cytomegalovirus exposure and HLA in healthy donors. This table comes from immunoSEQ multiplex PCR, and its TCRdb copy is limited to in-frame clones, with some not included. The sample has under 130,000 clones, around 75% seen once. The sample consisted of PBMCs. These receptors all come from a man aged 25-40 years in good health and CMV-seronegative. Both conserved end residues are part of each CDR3.

TRBV5-4 | CASSLGLVVTDTQYF
TRBV5-1 | CASRTSGPEETQYF
TRBV2 | CASSTGLQETQYF
TRBV5-1 | CASSEIDRGYGYTF
TRBV30 | CAWSVDSSSYEQYF
TRBV7-2 | CASSLTPGGLAAIQETQYF
TRBV18 | CASSPPGNRLGTEAFF
TRBV30 | CAWNPGHANEKLFF
TRBV19 | CASSPQGEHSYEQYF
TRBV5-4 | CASSLAGTGEETQYF
TRBV6-1 | CASSELAGVGETQYF
TRBV18 | CASSLASVNEKLFF
TRBV5-1 | CASSLDSGNTEAFF
TRBV5-4 | CASSLYSRDEQYF
TRBV5-1 | CASSLTGRGVNEKLFF
TRBV25-1 | CASSVQGALVTEAFF
TRBV7-2 | CASSSRGNSNQPQHF
TRBV6-5 | CASKAPRTGNSPLHF
TRBV5-6 | CASSLMGAEGNIQYF
TRBV5-8 | CAGSRDRGDNEQFF
TRBV27 | CASTMTAISNQPQHF
TRBV2 | CASSALDRGLRAFF
TRBV27 | CASSVRDSSYNSPLHF
TRBV6-5 | CASTGSGNTIYF
TRBV7-8 | CASSPAGGSGTGLSYEQYF
TRBV4-1 | CASSTGVGSTEAFF
TRBV28 | CASSLGLASETQYF
TRBV11-2 | CASSLGEGGAFF
TRBV10-3 | CASRWGQDNSPLHF
TRBV5-1 | CASSLGANEKLFF
TRBV5-6 | CASSSTSSSYEQYF
TRBV30 | CAWSPGPRGRTEAFF
TRBV4-2 | CASSQGSGDQPQHF
TRBV21-1 | CASTPAIEACNSYNEQFF
TRBV29-1 | CSVVMGGEIGTQYF
TRBV5-1 | CASSLERAGIYNSPLHF
TRBV29-1 | CSVEGMADEQYF